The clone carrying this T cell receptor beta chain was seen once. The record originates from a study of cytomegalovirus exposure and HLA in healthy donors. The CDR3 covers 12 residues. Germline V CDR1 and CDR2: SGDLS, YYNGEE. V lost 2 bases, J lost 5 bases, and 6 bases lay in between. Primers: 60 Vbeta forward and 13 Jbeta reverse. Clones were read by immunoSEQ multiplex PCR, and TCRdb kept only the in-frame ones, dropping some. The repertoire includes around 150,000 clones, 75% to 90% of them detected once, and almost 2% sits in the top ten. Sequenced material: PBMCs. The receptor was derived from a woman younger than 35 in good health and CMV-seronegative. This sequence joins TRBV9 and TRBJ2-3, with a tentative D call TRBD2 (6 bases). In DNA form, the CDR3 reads TGTGCCAGCAGCGTCGGGGGAGATACGCAGTATTTT. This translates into CASSVGGDTQYF.